The 11 T cell receptor beta chains reported below all come from one sample, sequenced in a study of post-analysis software for immune sequencing data. The study, taken as a whole, reports: Five TRBV segments, including TRBV5-6, TRBV5-1 and TRBV20-1, were more frequent in patients than controls.

Unique molecular identifiers featured in each of the TCR beta cDNA libraries. TCRdb ran MiXCR on the PCR reads and lists one entry per CDR3 protein. The sample carries 650,000 to 850,000 distinct CDR3 sequences, 40% to 55% recorded once. These receptors lack a known antigen. The specimen sequenced was blood. The receptors originated from a girl aged 5 to 17 with multiple sclerosis.

The chain uses TRBV9 and TRBJ1-2; tentatively, D is TRBD1 (5 bases). The CDR3 runs 15 residues. Trimming shortened V by 2 bases and J by 2 bases, and 13 bases separated the two germline ends. CDR1 SGDLS and CDR2 YYNGEE come from the germline V gene. CDR3 in amino acids: CASSVGGDTNYGYTF. The CDR3 DNA reads as TGTGCCAGCAGCGTGGGGGGGGATACCAACTATGGCTACACCTTC.

CDR3 sequence: CASRGVGGSYEQYF. In DNA form, the CDR3 reads TGTGCCAGCAGAGGTGTGGGGGGCTCCTACGAGCAGTACTTC. The chain uses TRBV3-1 and TRBJ2-7; maybe TRBD2 (6 bases). Germline lookup yields CDR1 LGHDT and CDR2 YNNKEL (reference sequence). Trimming took off 6 bases at V and 0 bases at J, with 12 bases between the two ends. The CDR3 loop spans 14 amino acids.

This clonotype was observed at least ten times. The rearrangement links TRBV29-1 to TRBJ2-3, with D possibly matching TRBD1 (5 bases). Germline values: CDR1 SQVTM, CDR2 ANQGSEA. The V and J ends lost 8 bases and 2 bases respectively, with 11 bases between them. CDR3 length equals 12 residues. In DNA, the CDR3 is TGCAGCCTACAGGATGTCACAGATACGCAGTATTTT. This translates into CSLQDVTDTQYF.

The CDR3 coding sequence is TGTGCCAGCAGTGTGCAGGGTGGGGCGAATACGCAGTATTTT. Its protein product is CASSVQGGANTQYF. V usage is TRBV27 and J usage is TRBJ2-3; D perhaps matches TRBD1 (5 bases). The CDR3 spans 14 residues. The germline CDR1 and CDR2 sequences are MNHEY and SMNVEV (reference sequence). V was trimmed by 5 bases and J by 7 bases, leaving 16 bases between them.

The V and J genes are TRBV27 and TRBJ1-4, with 9 bases identical to TRBD1. With V trimmed by 2 bases and J by 13 bases, 5 bases remained unmatched. CDR3 length equals 13 residues. Per germline, CDR1 MNHEY and CDR2 SMNVEV (reference sequence). The CDR3 region is CASSLGGTGTLFF. Written as DNA, the CDR3 is TGTGCCAGCAGTTTAGGGGGGACAGGGACACTGTTTTTT.

The chain recombines TRBV7-2 with TRBJ2-7, with 12 positions matching TRBD2. Per the germline V gene, CDR1 is SGHTA and CDR2 is FQGNSA. The CDR3 consists of 17 residues. The J segment lost 5 bases and the V segment lost 5 bases, leaving 13 bases of the junction unmatched. The CDR3: CASSPRTSGKRGNEQYF. The CDR3 coding sequence is TGTGCCAGCAGCCCGCGGACTAGCGGGAAGAGGGGGAACGAGCAGTACTTC.

The V call is TRBV28, the J call TRBJ2-1, with 12 bases that match TRBD2. V lost 7 bases, J lost 6 bases, and 7 bases stayed unmatched. Germline-derived CDR1 and CDR2 are MDHEN and SYDVKM. This CDR3 is 15 amino acids long. CDR3 amino acids: CASKPGGLAGNEQFF. The CDR3 DNA reads as TGTGCCAGCAAACCGGGGGGACTAGCGGGCAATGAGCAGTTCTTC. The entire variable domain, with the rest obtained from reference TRBV28 and TRBJ2-1, is as follows: DVKVTQSSRYLVKRTGEKVFLECVQDMDHENMFWYRQDPGLGLRLIYFSYDVKMKEKGDIPEGYSVSREKKERFSLILESASTNQTSMYLCASKPGGLAGNEQFFGPGTRLTVL.

This clonotype showed up just a few times. The chain uses TRBV25-1 and TRBJ2-1, with TRBD2 as a possible D gene (6 bases). Trimming removed 2 bases at V and 7 bases at J, with 15 bases between. The germline V gene encodes CDR1 MGHDK and CDR2 SYGVNS. The CDR3 has 15 amino acids. The CDR3 DNA is TGTGCCAGCAGTGAAACACCGGGACTCTTGAATGAGCAGTTCTTC. The encoded protein is CASSETPGLLNEQFF.

This clonotype came up a few times. The gene calls are TRBV9 and TRBJ2-7, with D perhaps matching TRBD2 (5 bases). CDR1 SGDLS and CDR2 YYNGEE come from the germline V gene. The CDR3 runs to 14 residues. V lost 0 bases and J 3 bases, leaving 10 bases between the germline ends. The CDR3 spells CASSVADRGYEQYF. The CDR3 DNA reads TGTGCCAGCAGCGTAGCTGATCGGGGCTACGAGCAGTACTTC.

V gene TRBV5-1 combines with J gene TRBJ2-5; D possibly corresponds to TRBD2 (6 bases). Trimming cost V 3 bases and J 5 bases, with 14 bases left between them. The CDR3 consists of 14 residues. Germline-derived CDR1 and CDR2 are SGHRS and YFSETQ. The CDR3 here is CASSSGLPAETQYF. As DNA, the CDR3 is TGCGCCAGCAGCTCTGGACTACCGGCGGAGACCCAGTACTTC.

The gene calls are TRBV20-1 and TRBJ2-7; D is possibly TRBD1 (6 bases). The J call is uncertain, as TRBJ2-4 better fits the DNA end. This CDR3 region has 13 residues. Germline V gene lookup returns CDR1 DFQATT and CDR2 SNEGSKA (reference sequence). CDR3 sequence (DNA): TGCAGTGCCCCGGCAGGGGAGAGCAGCATTCAGTACTTC. Amino acid sequence: CSAPAGESSIQYF.